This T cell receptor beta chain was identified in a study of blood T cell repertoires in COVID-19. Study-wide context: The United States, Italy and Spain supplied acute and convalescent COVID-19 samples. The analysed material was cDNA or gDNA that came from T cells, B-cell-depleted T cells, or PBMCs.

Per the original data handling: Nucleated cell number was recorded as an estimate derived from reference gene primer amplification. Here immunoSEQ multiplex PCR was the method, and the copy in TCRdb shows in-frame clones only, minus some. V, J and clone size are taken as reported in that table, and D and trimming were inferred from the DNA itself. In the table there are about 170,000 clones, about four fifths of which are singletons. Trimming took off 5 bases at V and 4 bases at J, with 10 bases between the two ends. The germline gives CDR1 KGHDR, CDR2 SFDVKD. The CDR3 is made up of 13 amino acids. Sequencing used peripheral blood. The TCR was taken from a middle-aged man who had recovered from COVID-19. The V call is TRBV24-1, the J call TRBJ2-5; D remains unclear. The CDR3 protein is CATSASRVETQYF. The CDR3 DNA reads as TGTGCCACCAGTGCCTCACGGGTAGAGACCCAGTACTTC.